This T cell receptor beta chain came from a study of control samples from healthy donors and cancer patients. Measured with immunoSEQ multiplex PCR; TCRdb has only the in-frame clones, and not every one. The repertoire holds 50,000 to 70,000 clones, with 90% to 96% as singletons. V gave up 1 base and J gave up 6 bases; unmatched junction bases: 12. Looked up from germline, CDR1 is LGHDT and CDR2 is YNNKEL (reference sequence). There are 17 residues in the CDR3. V is TRBV3-1 (or the pseudogene TRBV3-2) and J is TRBJ1-5, with TRBD1 matching over 7 bases. This TCR was sampled from a woman in her late teens or twenties in good health. The sequencing sample was made of blood. CDR3 sequence (DNA): TGTGCCAGCAGCCAAGGACGGAGGGGGCTCGGTGGTCAGCCCCAGCATTTT. This gives the protein CASSQGRRGLGGQPQHF.